The text below deals with one T cell receptor beta chain. Its antigen is unknown. The CDR3 has 15 amino acids. Per the germline V gene, CDR1 is SGHVS and CDR2 is FQNEAQ. Trimming cost V 7 bases and J 0 bases, with 13 bases left between them. These data come from a study of shared clonotypes between healthy human individuals. Study information: With ages of 18 to 49, the donors were a couple of women and a few men.

CD45RO-negative, CCR7-positively selected cells formed the naive CD8 fraction, excluding terminally differentiated effector memory CD45RA+ cells. Here immunoSEQ multiplex PCR was the method, and the copy in TCRdb shows in-frame clones only, minus some. The data hold around 600,000 clones, with more than 95% observed a single time. Study findings and constraints: It was expected that sequencing depth would affect clonotype sharing among donors. Clonotypes which were not shared had lower generation probabilities than clonotypes that all four donors shared.

The sequence came from a man in his thirties or forties in good health. The chain couples TRBV7-8 to TRBJ2-1; D is unclear. The sample taken for sequencing was naive CD8+ T cells sorted from blood. CDR3 DNA sequence: TGTGCCAGCATTCCCGGACCGAGCTCCTACAATGAGCAGTTCTTC. Protein sequence: CASIPGPSSYNEQFF.